This T cell receptor (beta chain) was documented in a study of technical replicates of blood from several donors. Assay: immunoSEQ multiplex PCR; the TCRdb copy retains only in-frame clones and omits some. The table records under 85,000 clones, around 92% of them present only once. The CDR3 is made up of 14 amino acids. The germline CDR1 and CDR2 sequences are SGHDN and FVKESK. V was cut by 1 base and J by 7 bases, with 14 bases left in between. The TCR comes from a human donor in good health. The chain links TRBV14 to TRBJ2-7, with D unresolved. Sequencing was done on a sample of T cells isolated from PBMCs. The CDR3 sequence is CASSQVPDTGEQYF. The CDR3 DNA follows: TGTGCCAGCAGCCAAGTGCCCGATACCGGGGAGCAGTACTTC.